Below are 9 T cell receptor beta chains sequenced from a single sample in a study of T and B cells in COVID-19 patients. BIOMED2 TRB-A/B primer pools were used in multiplex TRB PCR. TCRdb reprocessed the multiplex PCR reads with MiXCR, giving one entry per CDR3 protein. The data show about 11,000 distinct CDR3 sequences, more than 30% seen once. TRB was amplified from about 240-490 ng of blood genomic DNA. The sample was blood. The receptors were sampled from a human donor with active COVID-19.

This chain joins TRBV6-1 and TRBJ1-4; D remains ambiguous. This CDR3 contains 16 residues. The V gene's germline CDR1 is MNHNS and CDR2 SASEGT. Trimming pared 2 bases from V and 4 bases from J, leaving 14 bases between. This CDR3 reads CASSESWRLGNEKLFF. In DNA form, the CDR3 reads TGTGCCAGCAGTGAAAGTTGGAGGCTTGGTAATGAAAAACTGTTTTTT.

This clonotype was detected only a few times. The CDR3 sequence: CARLLHTEAFF. In nucleotides, the CDR3 is TGTGCCAGACTTCTACACACTGAAGCTTTCTTT. The J gene is TRBJ1-1, the V gene TRBV19, with D hard to call. The CDR3 covers 11 residues. The germline V and J ends were trimmed by 9 bases and 3 bases, with 8 bases remaining between them. Germline lookup yields CDR1 LNHDA and CDR2 SQIVND (reference sequence).

This rearrangement joins TRBV28 to TRBJ2-7; 8 bases line up with TRBD2. Germline CDR1 and CDR2: MDHEN and SYDVKM. V lost 7 bases to trimming and J lost 1 base; unmatched junction nucleotides: 6. CDR3 size: 14 residues. The CDR3 DNA is TGTGCCAGCATTTCGGGAGGGGCGTCCTACGAGCAGTACTTC. Translated: CASISGGASYEQYF.

Within the sample, this clonotype is medium-sized. The chain carries TRBV15 and TRBJ2-5, with unresolved D. Trimming removed 1 base from V and 1 base from J, with 7 bases in between. This CDR3 has 14 residues. In germline, CDR1 is LNHNV, CDR2 YYDKDF (reference sequence). The DNA for the CDR3 is TGTGCCACCAGCAGAGTCCTAGGCCAAGAGACCCAGTACTTC. It codes for CATSRVLGQETQYF. Filled out from reference TRBV15 and TRBJ2-5, the complete variable domain reads DAMVIQNPRYQVTQFGKPVTLSCSQTLNHNVMYWYQQKSSQAPKLLFHYYDKDFNNEADTPDNFQSRRPNTSFCFLDIRSPGLGDTAMYLCATSRVLGQETQYFGPGTRLLVL.

This clonotype came up a few times. The CDR3 protein is CASSPSSGRPNYGYTF. Here the CDR3 DNA reads TGTGCCAGCAGCCCCTCTAGCGGACGACCTAACTATGGCTACACCTTC. The chain combines TRBV12-3 or TRBV12-4 with TRBJ1-2; D is undetermined. The CDR3 loop spans 16 amino acids. V was shortened by 6 bases and J by 0 bases, with 17 bases between the two germline ends.

A note on this clonotype: A read error may account for a junction end that differs from germline. The chain is built from TRBV4-2 and TRBJ2-7, with D perhaps matching TRBD2 (5 bases). CDR1 is LGHNA, CDR2 YNFKEQ, per germline. This CDR3 has 14 residues. CDR3 sequence: CASSRGRVSYEQYF. The CDR3 nucleotides read TGCGCCAGCAGCCGGGGAAGGGTTTCCTACGAGCAGTACTTC.

The genes are TRBV11-1 and TRBJ2-2; D possibly corresponds to TRBD1 (6 bases). The V gene lost 5 bases and the J gene lost 6 bases, with 19 bases spanning the gap. This CDR3 is 16 amino acids long. Per germline, CDR1 SGHAT and CDR2 FQDESV (reference sequence). CDR3 region: CASSPRDRGTAGELFF. The CDR3 DNA reads as TGTGCCAGCAGCCCAAGGGATAGGGGGACGGCCGGGGAGCTGTTTTTT.

By sample share, this clonotype is medium-sized. This chain joins TRBV27 and TRBJ1-4; a weak D match, TRBD1 (5 bases). V lost 4 bases and J lost 11, with 17 bases in between. Germline V gives CDR1 MNHEY, CDR2 SMNVEV (reference sequence). The CDR3 sequence is 14 residues long. CDR3 sequence (DNA): TGTGCCAGCAGTTCAACAGGCCGCACGGGCAAACTGTTTTTT. This codes for CASSSTGRTGKLFF.

This clonotype was counted between two and nine times. This chain joins TRBV6-1 and TRBJ1-5; 10 positions match TRBD1. CDR1 is MNHNS, CDR2 SASEGT, per germline. There are 14 residues in the CDR3. The junction had 3 bases not matched to a gene; V was cut back by 4 bases and J by 6 bases. DNA of the CDR3: TGTGCCAGCAGTGGACAGGGGGCTGTTCAGCCCCAGCATTTT. Its translation: CASSGQGAVQPQHF.